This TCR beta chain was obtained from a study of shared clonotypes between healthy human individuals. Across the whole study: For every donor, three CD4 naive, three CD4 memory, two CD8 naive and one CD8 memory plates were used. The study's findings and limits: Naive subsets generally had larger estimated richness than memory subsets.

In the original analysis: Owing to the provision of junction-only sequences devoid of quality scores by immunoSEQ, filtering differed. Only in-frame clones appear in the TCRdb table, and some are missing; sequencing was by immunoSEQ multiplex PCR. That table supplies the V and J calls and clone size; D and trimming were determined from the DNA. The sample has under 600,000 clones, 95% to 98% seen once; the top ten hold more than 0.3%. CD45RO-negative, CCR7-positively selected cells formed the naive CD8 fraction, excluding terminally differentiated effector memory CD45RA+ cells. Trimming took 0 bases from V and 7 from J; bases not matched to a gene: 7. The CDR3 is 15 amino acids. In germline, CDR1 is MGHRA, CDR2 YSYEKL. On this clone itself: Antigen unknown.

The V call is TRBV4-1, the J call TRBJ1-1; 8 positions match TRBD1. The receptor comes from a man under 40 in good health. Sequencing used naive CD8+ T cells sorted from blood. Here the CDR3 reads CASSQDIRGPVEAFF. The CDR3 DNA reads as TGCGCCAGCAGCCAAGATATCAGGGGGCCGGTTGAAGCTTTCTTT.